This T cell receptor (beta chain) is from a study of CD4 T cells in relation to SARS-CoV-2 and coronaviruses. The V gene's germline CDR1 is KGHSH and CDR2 LQKENI. CDR3 length equals 15 residues. The J segment lost 5 bases and the V segment lost 3 bases, leaving 2 bases of the junction unmatched. Unexposed donor CD4+ T cells date from about 2010-2019, before the COVID-19 pandemic. Repertoires were generated with immunoSEQ multiplex PCR, while TCRdb's copy carries only in-frame clones and drops some. The top ten hold around 0.13% of the sample, which has around 62,000 clones, roughly 93% seen once. This sequence was found in a human donor in good health. V is TRBV18 and J is TRBJ2-1; 12 positions agree with TRBD2. The sequencing sample was made of naive CD4+ T cells from PBMCs. This sample's subset: naive CD4+ T cells isolated by negative enrichment. CDR3 sequence reads: CASSPLAGGDNEQFF. In DNA, the CDR3 is TGTGCCAGCTCACCCCTAGCGGGAGGGGACAATGAGCAGTTCTTC.